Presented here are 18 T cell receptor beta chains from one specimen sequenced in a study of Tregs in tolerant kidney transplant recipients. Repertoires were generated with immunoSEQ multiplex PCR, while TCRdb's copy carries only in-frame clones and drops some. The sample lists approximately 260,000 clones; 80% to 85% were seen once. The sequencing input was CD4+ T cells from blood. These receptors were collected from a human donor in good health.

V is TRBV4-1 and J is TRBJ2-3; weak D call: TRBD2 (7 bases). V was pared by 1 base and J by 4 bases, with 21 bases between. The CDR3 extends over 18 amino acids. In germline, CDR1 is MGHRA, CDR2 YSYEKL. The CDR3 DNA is TGCGCCAGCAGCCAAGTTTTTATCTCGATCGGGGGGCCAGATACGCAGTATTTT. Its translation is CASSQVFISIGGPDTQYF.

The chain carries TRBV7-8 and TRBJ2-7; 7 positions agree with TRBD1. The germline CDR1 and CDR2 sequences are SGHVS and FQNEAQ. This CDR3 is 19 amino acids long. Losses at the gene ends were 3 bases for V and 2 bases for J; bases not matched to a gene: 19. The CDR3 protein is CASSFPLTGTANPPYEQYF. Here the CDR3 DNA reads TGTGCCAGCAGCTTTCCTCTAACCGGGACAGCAAATCCCCCCTACGAGCAGTACTTC.

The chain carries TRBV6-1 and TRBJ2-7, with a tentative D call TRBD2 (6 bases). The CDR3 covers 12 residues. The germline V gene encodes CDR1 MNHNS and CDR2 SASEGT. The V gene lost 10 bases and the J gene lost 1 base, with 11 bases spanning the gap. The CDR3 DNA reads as TGTGCCACGGGACTGTCTTCCTACGAGCAGTACTTC. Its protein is CATGLSSYEQYF.

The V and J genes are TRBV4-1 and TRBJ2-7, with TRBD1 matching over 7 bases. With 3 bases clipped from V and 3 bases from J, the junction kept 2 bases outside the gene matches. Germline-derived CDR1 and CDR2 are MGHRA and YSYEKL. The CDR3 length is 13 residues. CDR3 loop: CASSQGQRYEQYF. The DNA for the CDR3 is TGCGCCAGCAGCCAGGGACAGCGCTACGAGCAGTACTTC.

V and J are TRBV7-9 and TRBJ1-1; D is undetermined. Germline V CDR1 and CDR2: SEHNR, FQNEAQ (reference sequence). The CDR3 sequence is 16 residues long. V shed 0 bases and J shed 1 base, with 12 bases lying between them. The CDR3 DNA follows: TGTGCCAGCAGCTTAGCGCAAGTGTTGCGGAACACTGAAGCTTTCTTT. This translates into CASSLAQVLRNTEAFF.

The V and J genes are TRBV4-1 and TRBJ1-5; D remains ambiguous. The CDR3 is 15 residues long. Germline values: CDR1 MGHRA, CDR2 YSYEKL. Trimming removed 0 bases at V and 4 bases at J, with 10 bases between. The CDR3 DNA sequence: TGCGCCAGCAGCCAAGAAACGGGCACTAATCAGCCCCAGCATTTT. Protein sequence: CASSQETGTNQPQHF.

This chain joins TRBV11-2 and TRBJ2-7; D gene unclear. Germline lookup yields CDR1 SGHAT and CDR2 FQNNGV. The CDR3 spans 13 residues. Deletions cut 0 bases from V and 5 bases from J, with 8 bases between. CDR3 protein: CASSLDRWDEQYF. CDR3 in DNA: TGTGCCAGCAGCTTAGATAGGTGGGACGAGCAGTACTTC.

CDR3 protein: CAISESSSGGQGETQYF. Here the CDR3 DNA reads TGTGCCATCAGTGAGTCATCTAGCGGGGGGCAGGGAGAGACCCAGTACTTC. The rearrangement uses TRBV10-3 and TRBJ2-5, with 11 bases aligning to TRBD2. Germline V lookup: CDR1 ENHRY, CDR2 SYGVKD. This CDR3 has 17 amino acids. J lost 4 bases, V lost 0 bases, and 7 bases had no gene match.

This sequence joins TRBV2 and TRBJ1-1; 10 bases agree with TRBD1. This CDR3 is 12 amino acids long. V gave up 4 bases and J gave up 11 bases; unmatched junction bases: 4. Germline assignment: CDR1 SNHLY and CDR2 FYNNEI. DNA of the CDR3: TGTGCCAGCAGTGGAGGGACAGGGGAGGCTTTCTTT. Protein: CASSGGTGEAFF.

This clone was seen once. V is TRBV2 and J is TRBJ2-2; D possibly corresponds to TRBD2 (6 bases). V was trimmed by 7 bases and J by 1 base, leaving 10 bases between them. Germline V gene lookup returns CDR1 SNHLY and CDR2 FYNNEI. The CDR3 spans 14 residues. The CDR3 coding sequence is TGTGCCAGCAACCGGGACTGGAACACCGGGGAGCTGTTTTTT. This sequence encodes CASNRDWNTGELFF.

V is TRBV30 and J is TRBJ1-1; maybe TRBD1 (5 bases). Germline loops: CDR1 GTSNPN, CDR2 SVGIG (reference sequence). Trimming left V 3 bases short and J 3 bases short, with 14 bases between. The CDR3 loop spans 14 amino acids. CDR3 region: CAWRTGLGDTEAFF. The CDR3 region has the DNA TGTGCCTGGAGGACGGGGCTGGGGGACACTGAAGCTTTCTTT.

The CDR3 sequence is CASSLSRIDPYEQYF. The CDR3 DNA sequence: TGTGCCAGCAGTTTATCAAGGATAGACCCCTACGAGCAGTACTTC. This chain links TRBV27 with TRBJ2-7; D ambiguous. CDR3 length equals 15 residues. The V end was cut by 0 bases, the J end by 2 bases, with 11 bases between. The germline V gene encodes CDR1 MNHEY and CDR2 SMNVEV (reference sequence).

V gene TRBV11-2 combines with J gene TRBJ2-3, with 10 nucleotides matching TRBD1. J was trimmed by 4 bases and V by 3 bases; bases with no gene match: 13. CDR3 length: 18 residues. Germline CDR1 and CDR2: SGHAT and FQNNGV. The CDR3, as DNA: TGTGCCAGCAGCTTTTCTTTGGTCGGGACAGGGGCTCCAGATACGCAGTATTTT. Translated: CASSFSLVGTGAPDTQYF. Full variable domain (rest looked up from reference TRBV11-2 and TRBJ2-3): EAGVAQSPRYKIIEKRQSVAFWCNPISGHATLYWYQQILGQGPKLLIQFQNNGVVDDSQLPKDRFSAERLKGVDSTLKIQPAKLEDSAVYLCASSFSLVGTGAPDTQYFGPGTRLTVL.

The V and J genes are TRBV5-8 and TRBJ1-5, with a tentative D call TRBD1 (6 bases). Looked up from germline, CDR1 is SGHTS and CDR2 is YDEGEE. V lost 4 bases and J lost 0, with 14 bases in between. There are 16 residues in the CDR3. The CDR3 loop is CASSTGQTNSNQPQHF. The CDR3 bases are TGTGCCAGCAGCACCGGACAGACGAATAGCAATCAGCCCCAGCATTTT.

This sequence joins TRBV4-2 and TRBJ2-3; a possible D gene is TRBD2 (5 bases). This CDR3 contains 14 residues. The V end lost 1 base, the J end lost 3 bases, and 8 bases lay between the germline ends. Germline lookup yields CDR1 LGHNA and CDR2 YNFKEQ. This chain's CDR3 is CASSQVPGTDTQYF. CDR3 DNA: TGTGCCAGCAGCCAAGTACCGGGAACAGATACGCAGTATTTT.

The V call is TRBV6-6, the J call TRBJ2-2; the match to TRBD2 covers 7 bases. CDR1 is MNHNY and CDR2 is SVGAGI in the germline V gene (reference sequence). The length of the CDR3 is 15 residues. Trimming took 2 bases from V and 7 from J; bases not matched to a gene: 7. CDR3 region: CASSYGGGLVGELFF. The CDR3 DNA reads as TGTGCCAGCAGTTACGGGGGAGGGTTAGTCGGGGAGCTGTTTTTT.

In DNA form, the CDR3 reads TGTGCCAGCAGTTTAAGCCTAACAGCCTTTAGCAATCAGCCCCAGCATTTT. Encoded protein: CASSLSLTAFSNQPQHF. This chain joins TRBV5-6 and TRBJ1-5; D remains ambiguous. CDR3 length: 17 residues. Trimming pared 5 bases from V and 0 bases from J, leaving 18 bases between. Germline V CDR1 and CDR2: SGHDT, YYEEEE.

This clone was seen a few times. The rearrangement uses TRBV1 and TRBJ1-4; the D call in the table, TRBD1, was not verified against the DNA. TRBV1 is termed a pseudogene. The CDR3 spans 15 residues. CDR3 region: CTSSQERQGGEKLFF. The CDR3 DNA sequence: TGCACCAGCAGCCAAGAAAGACAGGGTGGCGAAAAACTGTTTTTT.